This T cell receptor beta chain was sequenced in a study of blood T cell repertoires in COVID-19 (dated by TCRdb to the early 2020s). Describing the broader study: Collaborator samples came from the United States, Italy and Spain and covered acute and convalescent phases of COVID-19. The material from the prospective study consisted of cDNA or gDNA derived from T cells, B-cell-depleted T cells, or PBMCs. Subjects who had been exposed to COVID-19, were actively infected with it, or had recovered from it provided the deeply sampled blood TCRbeta repertoires that made up the dataset. The repertoires were released in a freely available public database meant as a resource for research on the immune response to SARS-CoV-2. Samples were obtained from the ongoing ImmuneRACE study (first 160 participants) and from over 1,000 subjects provided by 6 global collaborators. The sample metadata nearly always contained a de-identified subject ID, COVID-19 status, age in years and sex. Where available, HLA class I and class II types were taken from metadata supplied by the sample provider and were not determined by assay-based typing.

Spanning cysteine to phenylalanine, the CDR3 consists of 15 amino acids. This entry keeps only the CDR3 DNA: 45 bases, framed from base 1. Trimming accounts for 3 bases at V and 9 bases at J, while the number of junction bases matched to no gene is 11. Looking up the germline V gene yields CDR1 WSHSY and CDR2 SAAADI. TCRbeta CDR3 regions were amplified from genomic DNA by means of the immunoSEQ Assay, a bias-controlled multiplex PCR. As for how the authors treated the data: Within the assay, amplification of reference gene primers was used to estimate how many nucleated cells each sample contained. Sequence reads were collapsed and filtered to measure the absolute abundance of every unique TCRbeta CDR3 rearrangement. For each sample, productive Simpson clonality was calculated as the square root of Simpson's diversity index over productive rearrangements. TCRdb obtained this table from immuneACCESS and retained in-frame rearrangements with V and J assigned. These tables miss some clones; where compared with another copy, unresolved V genes account for less than half of the shortfall, and the remainder is unexplained. For V, J and clone size, that table is used; D and trimming come from the DNA. The table for this sample lists around 500,000 clones; over 75% of them were counted only once. The top ten clonotypes cover less than 2% of the sample.

The paper's findings and limits, for the study overall: Clinical and demographic metadata were provided uncurated, with the amount varying by source and participant.

In the prospective study, participants were roughly 18 to 95 years old, resided in 24 geographic areas of the United States, and were enrolled through a virtual design. To assign participants to cohorts, the prospective study relied on clinical history that participants themselves reported in a screening survey and a study questionnaire. ImmuneRACE Cohort 3 recovered participants were defined by two consecutive negative NP/OP PCR tests, healthcare professional clearance, or symptom resolution. Each participant in the prospective study had whole blood, serum and a nasopharyngeal or oropharyngeal swab collected by mobile phlebotomists. Over a roughly 2-month period, participants in the prospective study had the option of providing additional blood draws and questionnaires. Before DNA extraction, prospective study blood samples were shipped either frozen or at room temperature. This clone was seen a handful of times. It lacks a known antigen. No base-level quality is on record; no much larger clone is a single base apart.

Sequencing was carried out using PBMCs or T cells enriched from blood (not recorded which). This receptor chain uses TRBV10-2 and TRBJ2-1; TRBD1 lines up with 7 middle nucleotides. This receptor was identified in a woman aged 40 to 50 who had recovered from COVID-19. This receptor carries the CDR3 CASSEGDRVFGEQFF. The sequence in DNA is TGCGCCAGCAGTGAAGGCGACAGGGTTTTCGGTGAGCAGTTCTTC.